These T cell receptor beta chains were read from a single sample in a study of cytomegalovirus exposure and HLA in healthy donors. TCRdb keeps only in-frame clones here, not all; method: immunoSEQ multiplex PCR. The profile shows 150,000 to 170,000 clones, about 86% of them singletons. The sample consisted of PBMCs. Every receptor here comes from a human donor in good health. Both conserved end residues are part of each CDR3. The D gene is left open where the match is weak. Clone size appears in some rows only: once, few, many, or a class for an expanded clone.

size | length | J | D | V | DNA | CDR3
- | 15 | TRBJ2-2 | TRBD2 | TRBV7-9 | TGTGCCAGCAGCATTAGCGGGAGAGGTACCGGGGAGCTGTTTTTT | CASSISGRGTGELFF
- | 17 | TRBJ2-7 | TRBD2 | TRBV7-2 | TGTGCCAGCAGTGGGACTAGCGGGGGGGGCGGGTCCTACGAGCAGTACTTC | CASSGTSGGGGSYEQYF
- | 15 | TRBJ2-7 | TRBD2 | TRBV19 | TGTGCCAGTAGTATTACTAGCGGGGTCTCCTACGAGCAGTACTTC | CASSITSGVSYEQYF
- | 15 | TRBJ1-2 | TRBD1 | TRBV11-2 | TGTGCCAGCAGCCCTACCACAGGGGCCAACTATGGCTACACCTTC | CASSPTTGANYGYTF
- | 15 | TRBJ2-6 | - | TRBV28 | TGTGCCAGCAGTTTCTCAGGATCTGGGGCCAACGTCCTGACTTTC | CASSFSGSGANVLTF
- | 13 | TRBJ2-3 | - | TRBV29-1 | TGCAGCGTTATCAGGGGAGCCACAGATACGCAGTATTTT | CSVIRGATDTQYF
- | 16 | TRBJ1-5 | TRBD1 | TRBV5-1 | TGCGCCAGCAGCTTGGTTCCGGGACAGGGGAATCAGCCCCAGCATTTT | CASSLVPGQGNQPQHF
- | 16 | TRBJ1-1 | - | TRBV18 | TGTGCCAGCTCACCGATCACGGGGGAGATGAACACTGAAGCTTTCTTT | CASSPITGEMNTEAFF
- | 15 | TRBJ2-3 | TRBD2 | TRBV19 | TGTGCCAGTAGCACTAGCGGGAGCCCCACAGATACGCAGTATTTT | CASSTSGSPTDTQYF
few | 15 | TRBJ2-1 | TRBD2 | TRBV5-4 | TGTGCCAGCTGCGCCGGGGCTAGCGGGAGCAGTGAGCAGTTCTTC | CASCAGASGSSEQFF
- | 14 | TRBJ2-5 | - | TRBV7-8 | TGTGCCAGCAGCTCGCCGGGAGTCGGGGAGACCCAGTACTTC | CASSSPGVGETQYF
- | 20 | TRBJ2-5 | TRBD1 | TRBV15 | TGTGCCACCAGCAGTAGACGGTCTGGTCGGCGGACAGGGTCACTAGAGACCCAGTACTTC | CATSSRRSGRRTGSLETQYF
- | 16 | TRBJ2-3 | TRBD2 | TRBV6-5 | TGTGCCAGCAGTTACATGGCTAGCGGGGGACGGGATACGCAGTATTTT | CASSYMASGGRDTQYF
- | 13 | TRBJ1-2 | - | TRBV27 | TGTGCCAGCAGTTTACGGGGGGACTATGGCTACACCTTC | CASSLRGDYGYTF
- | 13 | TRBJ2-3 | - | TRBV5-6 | TGTGCCAGCAGCTTGGAAGGGAGAGATACGCAGTATTTT | CASSLEGRDTQYF
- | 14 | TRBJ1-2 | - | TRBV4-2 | TGTGCCAGCAGCCGGGCGACGGCAGACTATGGCTACACCTTC | CASSRATADYGYTF
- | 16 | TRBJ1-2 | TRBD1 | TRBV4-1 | TGCGCCAGCAGCCAAGCGACAGGGCCTCAGGACTATGGCTACACCTTC | CASSQATGPQDYGYTF
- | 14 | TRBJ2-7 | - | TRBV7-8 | TGTGCCAGCAGCCGTACGGCAGGGCAACACGAGCAGTACTTC | CASSRTAGQHEQYF
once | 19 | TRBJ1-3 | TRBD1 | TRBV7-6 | TGTGCCAGCAGCTTGTATGGGACAGGAGGAAAACACTCTGGAAACACCATATATTTT | CASSLYGTGGKHSGNTIYF
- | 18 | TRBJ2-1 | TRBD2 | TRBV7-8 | TGTGCCAGCAGCTTAGGATATCGCGGGAGGGCAGGGTACAATGAGCAGTTCTTC | CASSLGYRGRAGYNEQFF
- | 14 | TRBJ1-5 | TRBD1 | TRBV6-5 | TGTGCCAGCAGTTACGACAGGGGATATCAGCCCCAGCATTTT | CASSYDRGYQPQHF
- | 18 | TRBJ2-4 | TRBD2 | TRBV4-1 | TGCGCCAGCAGCCAGGGGGTCGTAGCGGGAGTAGCCAAAAACATTCAGTACTTC | CASSQGVVAGVAKNIQYF
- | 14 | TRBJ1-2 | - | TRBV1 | TGCACCAGCAGCCAAGGGGGGCGGCCCTATGGCTACACCTTC | CTSSQGGRPYGYTF
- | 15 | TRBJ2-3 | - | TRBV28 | TGTGCCAGCAGCCTTTTTCTTCCTAGCACAGATACGCAGTATTTT | CASSLFLPSTDTQYF
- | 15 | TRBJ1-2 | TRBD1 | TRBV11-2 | TGTGCCAGCAGCTTGGGGGATGGGACAGGGGAAGGCTACACCTTC | CASSLGDGTGEGYTF
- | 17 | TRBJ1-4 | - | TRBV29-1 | TGCAGCGCAGGCGGGGGGCTGCCCAGTGCAACTAATGAAAAACTGTTTTTT | CSAGGGLPSATNEKLFF
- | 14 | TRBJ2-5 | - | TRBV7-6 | TGTGCCAGCAGCTTAGCAGGGGCCCAAGAGACCCAGTACTTC | CASSLAGAQETQYF
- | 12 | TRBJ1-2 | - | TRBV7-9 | TGTGCCAGCAGCACCTGGGGGGATGGCTACACCTTC | CASSTWGDGYTF
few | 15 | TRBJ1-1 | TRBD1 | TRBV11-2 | TGTGCCAGCAGCTCCGGACAGGCGTCGAACACTGAAGCTTTCTTT | CASSSGQASNTEAFF
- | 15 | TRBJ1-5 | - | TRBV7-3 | TGTGCCAGCGGCGGGAGGCGTAATAGCAATCAGCCCCAGCATTTT | CASGGRRNSNQPQHF
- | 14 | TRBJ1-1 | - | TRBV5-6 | TGTGCCAGCAGCTTGTATGGGGCGGACACTGAAGCTTTCTTT | CASSLYGADTEAFF
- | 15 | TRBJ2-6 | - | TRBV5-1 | TGCGCCAGCAGCACAGAGGGCTCTGGGGCCAACGTCCTGACTTTC | CASSTEGSGANVLTF
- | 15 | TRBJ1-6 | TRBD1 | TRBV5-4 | TGTGCCAGCAGCACCTTCGACAGGGACTATTCACCCCTCCACTTT | CASSTFDRDYSPLHF
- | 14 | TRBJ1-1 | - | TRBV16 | TGTGCCAGCAGCTCCCGTCAGGGGCACACTGAAGCTTTCTTT | CASSSRQGHTEAFF
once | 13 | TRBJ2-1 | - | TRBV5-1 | TGCGCCAGCAGCTTGACACCAGGCAATGAGCAGTTCTTC | CASSLTPGNEQFF
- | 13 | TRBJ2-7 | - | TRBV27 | TGTGCCAGCAGTTTTACTGGCTCCTACGAGCAGTACTTC | CASSFTGSYEQYF
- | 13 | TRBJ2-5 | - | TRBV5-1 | TGCGCCAGCAGCACGGGGGATCAAGAGACCCAGTACTTC | CASSTGDQETQYF
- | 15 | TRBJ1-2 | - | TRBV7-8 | TGTGCCATTCTTCCGGGGAGAGAGGTCTATCGAGTACCCACCTTC | CAILPGREVYRVPTF
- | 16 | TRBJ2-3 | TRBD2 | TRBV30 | TGTGCCTGGAGTGTGTATAGAGCGGGAGGTTCCGATACGCAGTATTTT | CAWSVYRAGGSDTQYF
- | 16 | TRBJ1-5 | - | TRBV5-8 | TGTGCCAGCAGCCCGACCGACGGACACGGCAATCAGCCCCAGCATTTT | CASSPTDGHGNQPQHF
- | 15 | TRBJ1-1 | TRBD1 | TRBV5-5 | TGTGCCAGCAGCTTGGCCAGGACAGGGACCCTTGAAGCTTTCTTT | CASSLARTGTLEAFF
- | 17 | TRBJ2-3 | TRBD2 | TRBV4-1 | TGCGCCAGCAGCCAAGATAGACTAGCGGGAGGGCCAGATACGCAGTATTTT | CASSQDRLAGGPDTQYF
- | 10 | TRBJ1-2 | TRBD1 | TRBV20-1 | TGCAGTGCTAGAGGGGGGACAGCCTTTTTC | CSARGGTAFF
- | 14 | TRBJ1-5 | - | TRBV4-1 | TGCGCCAGCAGCCAAGATCCCGGGAATCAGCCCCAGCATTTT | CASSQDPGNQPQHF
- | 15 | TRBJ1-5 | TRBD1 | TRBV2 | TGTGCCAGCAGAACAGTAAGGACAGGTAGTCAGCCCCAGCATTTT | CASRTVRTGSQPQHF
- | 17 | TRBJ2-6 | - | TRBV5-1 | TGCGCCAGCAGCTATGAGGGCTTCTACTCTGGGGCCAACGTCCTGACTTTC | CASSYEGFYSGANVLTF
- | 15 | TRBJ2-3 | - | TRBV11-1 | TGTGCCAGCAGCACCGGACAGTCTAGCACAGATACGCAGTATTTT | CASSTGQSSTDTQYF
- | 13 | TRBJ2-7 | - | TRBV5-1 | TGCGCCAGCAGCTGGGACATCTCCTACGAGCAGTACTTC | CASSWDISYEQYF
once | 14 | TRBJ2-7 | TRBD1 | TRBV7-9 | TGTGCCAGCAGCTTAGACAGGGGGTACTACGAGCAGTACTTC | CASSLDRGYYEQYF
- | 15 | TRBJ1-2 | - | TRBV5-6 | TGTGCCAGCAGCCTAGCCGGGACACCTACCCATGGCTACACCTTC | CASSLAGTPTHGYTF
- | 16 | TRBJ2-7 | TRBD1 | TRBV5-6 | TGTGCCAGCACCGCTTGGGGACAGATTACTTTCTACGAGCAGTACTTC | CASTAWGQITFYEQYF